The rows below give T cell receptor beta chains drawn from one sample of a study of human T cells and chemical hapten exposure. In TCRdb, the RACE reads were re-called with MiXCR into one record per CDR3 protein. The data hold fewer than 150,000 distinct CDR3 sequences, with approximately 14% observed a single time. Sequenced here: whole blood, sampled in connection with sensitization to the hapten diphenylcyclopropenone (DPC). The source of these receptors is a man between 18 and 35 years old with alopecia areata. Some clones in this sample may be carry-over from other donors' samples. Both conserved end residues are part of each CDR3. D genes are given only for firm matches. Only some rows state a clone size, as once, few, many or a class for expanded clones.

>TRBV19|TRBD1|TRBJ2-3|13|many
CASSRRQGDTQYF
TGTGCCAGTAGTAGGAGACAGGGAGATACGCAGTATTTT
>TRBV7-6|NA|TRBJ2-7|16|few
CASSLRELGSSYEQYF
TGTGCCAGCAGCTTAAGGGAGCTGGGGAGCTCCTACGAGCAGTACTTC
>TRBV5-1|NA|TRBJ1-6|16|few
CASSLRPWSDNSPLHF
TGCGCCAGCAGCTTGCGGCCATGGAGTGATAATTCACCCCTCCACTTT
>TRBV5-1|TRBD1|TRBJ1-1|13|NA
CASSLLDRAEAFF
TGCGCCAGCAGCTTGTTGGACAGGGCTGAAGCTTTCTTT
>TRBV20-1|NA|TRBJ2-5|11|many
CSAQGWETQYF
TGCAGTGCTCAGGGGTGGGAGACCCAGTACTTC
>TRBV5-1|NA|TRBJ2-5|12|once
CASSRQEETQYF
TGCGCCAGCAGCCGACAAGAAGAGACCCAGTACTTC
>TRBV12-3/TRBV12-4|NA|TRBJ1-5|13|NA
CASSPSPGQPQHF
TGTGCCAGCAGTCCCTCACCCGGTCAGCCCCAGCATTTT
>TRBV12-3/TRBV12-4|NA|TRBJ1-1|13|many
CASSFDKHTEAFF
TGTGCCAGCAGTTTCGACAAACACACTGAAGCTTTCTTT
>TRBV10-2|TRBD1|TRBJ2-3|17|few
CASSDHSRDRDTDTQYF
TGCGCCAGCAGTGATCATTCCCGGGACAGGGACACAGATACGCAGTATTTT
>TRBV12-3/TRBV12-4|NA|TRBJ2-1|16|NA
CASRREQGSSYNEQFF
TGTGCCAGCAGACGCGAGCAGGGGAGCTCCTACAATGAGCAGTTCTTC
>TRBV2|NA|TRBJ2-3|13|NA
CASSTESTDTQYF
TGTGCCAGTTCGACAGAGAGCACAGATACGCAGTATTTT
>TRBV10-3|TRBD1|TRBJ2-6|17|many
CAISGTGFWSGANVLTF
TGTGCCATCAGCGGGACAGGGTTTTGGTCCGGGGCCAACGTCCTGACTTTC
>TRBV9|NA|TRBJ2-3|15|NA
CASSVGPLSQRSQYF
TGTGCCAGCAGCGTTGGTCCCCTGTCACAGCGGTCGCAGTATTTT
>TRBV7-9|TRBD1|TRBJ1-4|16|NA
CASSPGRQGLNEKLFF
TGTGCCAGCAGCCCTGGAAGACAGGGACTTAATGAAAAACTGTTTTTT
>TRBV5-1|NA|TRBJ2-3|16|few
CASSYASGEGTDTQYF
TGCGCCAGCAGCTACGCTTCGGGGGAGGGCACAGATACGCAGTATTTT
>TRBV20-1|NA|TRBJ2-5|14|NA
CSASTQVAGETQYF
TGCAGTGCTAGTACACAGGTGGCTGGTGAGACCCAGTACTTC
>TRBV20-1|NA|TRBJ2-1|12|many
CSASSSGLEQFF
TGCAGTGCTAGTTCGTCGGGTCTCGAGCAGTTCTTC
>TRBV5-4|TRBD1|TRBJ1-1|12|many
CASSAGTEIPFF
TGTGCCAGCTCCGCCGGGACAGAGATCCCTTTCTTT
>TRBV24-1|NA|TRBJ1-2|12|few
CATSYDDYGYTF
TGTGCCACCAGTTACGACGACTATGGCTACACCTTC
>TRBV12-3/TRBV12-4|TRBD1|TRBJ2-5|14|few
CASGSDRGQETQYF
TGTGCCAGCGGATCGGACAGGGGACAAGAGACCCAGTACTTC
>TRBV12-5|NA|TRBJ1-1|18|NA
CASGLVIGNDIMNTEAFF
TGTGCTAGTGGTTTGGTAATAGGGAACGATATCATGAACACTGAAGCTTTCTTT
>TRBV7-3|TRBD1|TRBJ2-5|13|NA
CASSSGQVETQYF
TGTGCCAGCAGCTCCGGACAGGTGGAGACCCAGTACTTC
>TRBV20-1|NA|TRBJ1-2|11|NA
CSAPQGWGYTF
TGCAGTGCCCCACAGGGATGGGGCTACACCTTC
>TRBV7-3|TRBD2|TRBJ2-3|19|NA
CASSSHASGLAGSTDTQYF
TGTGCCAGCAGCTCCCACGCATCCGGACTAGCGGGGAGCACAGATACGCAGTATTTT
>TRBV2|NA|TRBJ1-1|12|many
CASSELLTEAFF
TGTGCCAGCAGTGAATTGTTGACTGAAGCTTTCTTT
>TRBV7-2|NA|TRBJ1-2|16|many
CASSSVPLGVGYGYTF
TGTGCCAGCAGCTCAGTACCCTTGGGTGTCGGCTATGGCTACACCTTC
>TRBV3-1|NA|TRBJ2-2|13|NA
CASSQAGVGELFF
TGTGCCAGCAGCCAAGCCGGGGTCGGGGAGCTGTTTTTT
>TRBV7-3|NA|TRBJ1-2|20|many
CASSLSPLNRRDKFNYGYTF
TGTGCCAGCAGCTTAAGCCCCCTAAATCGTCGGGACAAATTTAACTATGGCTACACCTTC
>TRBV28|NA|TRBJ2-2|15|NA
CASYSQGHGAGELFF
TGTGCCAGCTACTCTCAGGGGCATGGGGCCGGGGAGCTGTTTTTT
>TRBV6-2/TRBV6-3|NA|TRBJ2-7|13|many
CASTGRGSYEQYF
TGTGCCAGCACCGGACGGGGGTCCTACGAGCAGTACTTC
>TRBV20-1|NA|TRBJ2-5|13|NA
CSARMQGQETQYF
TGCAGTGCTAGAATGCAGGGGCAAGAGACCCAGTACTTC
>TRBV6-2/TRBV6-3|NA|TRBJ1-1|13|few
CASSSGWNTEAFF
TGTGCCAGCAGTTCGGGGTGGAACACTGAAGCTTTCTTT
>TRBV19|NA|TRBJ1-2|16|NA
CASRAAGRSSNYGYTF
TGTGCCAGTAGGGCGGCTGGCCGATCGTCTAACTATGGCTACACCTTC
>TRBV11-2|NA|TRBJ2-3|14|NA
CASNYPQVGDTQYF
TGTGCCAGCAACTACCCACAAGTCGGGGATACGCAGTATTTT
>TRBV7-9|NA|TRBJ1-3|14|once
CASSSDSSGNTIYF
TGTGCCAGCAGCTCTGACAGTTCTGGAAACACCATATATTTT
>TRBV18|TRBD2|TRBJ2-6|15|few
CASSPLAGGANVLTF
TGTGCCAGCTCACCCTTAGCGGGTGGGGCCAACGTCCTGACTTTC
>TRBV4-3|TRBD1|TRBJ2-2|17|NA
CASSRVTGTDNTGELFF
TGCGCCAGCAGCCGGGTGACCGGGACAGATAACACCGGGGAGCTGTTTTTT
>TRBV18|TRBD1|TRBJ1-5|15|NA
CASSATGGSNQPQHF
TGTGCCAGCTCAGCGACAGGGGGTAGCAATCAGCCCCAGCATTTT
>TRBV6-2/TRBV6-3|NA|TRBJ1-5|14|few
CASSYRDRNQPQHF
TGTGCCAGCAGTTACAGGGACCGTAATCAGCCCCAGCATTTT
>TRBV5-6|NA|TRBJ2-6|18|NA
CASRRWSLGLSGANVLTF
TGTGCCAGCAGACGGTGGAGCCTAGGGCTCTCTGGGGCCAACGTCCTGACTTTC
>TRBV7-8|TRBD1|TRBJ1-1|17|many
CASSLRRGQTLNTEAFF
TGTGCCAGCAGCTTACGGAGGGGACAGACCCTTAACACTGAAGCTTTCTTT
>TRBV5-6|NA|TRBJ1-2|15|few
CASTLNLGSRRGYTF
TGTGCCAGCACCCTCAACTTAGGCAGCCGGCGAGGCTACACCTTC
>TRBV4-3|TRBD1|TRBJ2-4|16|NA
CASSQDTGGAKNIQYF
TGCGCCAGCAGCCAAGATACAGGGGGGGCCAAAAACATTCAGTACTTC
>TRBV29-1|TRBD1|TRBJ2-7|13|few
CSVVRDSSYEQYF
TGCAGCGTTGTCCGGGACAGCTCCTACGAGCAGTACTTC
>TRBV6-2/TRBV6-3|NA|TRBJ1-3|13|NA
CAGRESSGNTIYF
TGTGCCGGAAGGGAGAGCTCTGGAAACACCATATATTTT